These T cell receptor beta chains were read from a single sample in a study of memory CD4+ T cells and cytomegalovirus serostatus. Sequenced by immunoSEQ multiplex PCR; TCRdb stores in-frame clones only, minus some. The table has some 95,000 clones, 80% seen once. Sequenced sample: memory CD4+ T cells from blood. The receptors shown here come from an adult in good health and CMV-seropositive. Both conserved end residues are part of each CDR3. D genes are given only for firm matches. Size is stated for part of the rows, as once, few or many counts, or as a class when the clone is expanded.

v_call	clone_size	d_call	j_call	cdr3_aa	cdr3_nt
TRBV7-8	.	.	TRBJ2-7	CASSSWTRAFEQYF	TGTGCCAGCAGCTCCTGGACCAGGGCCTTCGAGCAGTACTTC
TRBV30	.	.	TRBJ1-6	CAWSLGSDSPLHF	TGTGCCTGGAGTCTAGGTAGTGATTCACCCCTCCACTTT
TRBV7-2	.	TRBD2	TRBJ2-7	CASSLLAGGEQYF	TGTGCCAGCAGCTTACTAGCGGGAGGAGAGCAGTACTTC
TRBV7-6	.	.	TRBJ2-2	CASSLAALGTGELFF	TGTGCCAGCAGCTTAGCAGCGCTGGGGACCGGGGAGCTGTTTTTT
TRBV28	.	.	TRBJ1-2	CASNGGGDGYTF	TGTGCCAGCAATGGGGGAGGGGATGGCTACACCTTC
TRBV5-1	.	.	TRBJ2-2	CASSPPLTGTNPRHGELFF	TGCGCCAGCAGCCCACCATTAACAGGGACGAACCCTAGGCACGGGGAGCTGTTTTTT
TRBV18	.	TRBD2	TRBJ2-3	CASSPGLAGAWSTDTQYF	TGTGCCAGCTCACCGGGACTAGCGGGAGCATGGAGCACAGATACGCAGTATTTT
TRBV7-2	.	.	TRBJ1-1	CASSLDRNTEAFF	TGTGCCAGCAGCTTAGACCGGAACACTGAAGCTTTCTTT
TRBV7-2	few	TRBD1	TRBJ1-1	CASSLVGTDTEAFF	TGTGCCAGCAGCTTAGTCGGGACAGACACTGAAGCTTTCTTT
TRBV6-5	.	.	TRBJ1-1	CASSYQGKTEAFF	TGTGCCAGCAGTTATCAGGGTAAAACTGAAGCTTTCTTT
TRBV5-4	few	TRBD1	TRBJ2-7	CASSLADRGGYEQYF	TGTGCCAGCAGCTTGGCGGACAGGGGGGGGTACGAGCAGTACTTC
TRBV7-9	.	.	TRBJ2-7	CASSLGSGGVTYEQYF	TGTGCCAGCAGCTTAGGGTCAGGTGGGGTGACCTACGAGCAGTACTTC
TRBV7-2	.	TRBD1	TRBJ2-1	CASTTGGEQFF	TGTGCCAGCACCACAGGGGGGGAGCAGTTCTTC
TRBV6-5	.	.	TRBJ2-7	CASSYQGLSYEQYF	TGTGCCAGCAGTTACCAGGGACTTTCCTACGAGCAGTACTTC
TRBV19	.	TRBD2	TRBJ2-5	CASSPGTKQETQYF	TGTGCCAGTAGCCCCGGGACTAAGCAAGAGACCCAGTACTTC
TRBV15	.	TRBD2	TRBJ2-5	CATSREAGAIETQYF	TGTGCCACCAGCAGAGAAGCGGGAGCAATAGAGACCCAGTACTTC
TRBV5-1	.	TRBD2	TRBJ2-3	CASSFSGSGTDTQYF	TGCGCCAGCAGCTTTAGCGGGAGTGGGACAGATACGCAGTATTTT
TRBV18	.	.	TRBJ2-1	CASSRRGSYNEQFF	TGTGCCAGCTCACGCAGGGGATCCTACAATGAGCAGTTCTTC
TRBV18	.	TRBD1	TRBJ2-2	CASSPPSRGTNTGELFF	TGTGCCAGCTCACCACCGAGCAGGGGGACGAACACCGGGGAGCTGTTTTTT
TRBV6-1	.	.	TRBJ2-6	CASRGEAGANVLTF	TGTGCCAGCAGGGGGGAAGCTGGGGCCAACGTCCTGACTTTC
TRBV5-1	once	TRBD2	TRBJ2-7	CASSSLTSDEQYF	TGCGCCAGCAGCTCCCTCACTAGCGACGAGCAGTACTTC
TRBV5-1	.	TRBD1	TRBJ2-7	CASSLGTGGYEQYF	TGCGCCAGCAGCTTGGGTACAGGGGGATACGAGCAGTACTTC
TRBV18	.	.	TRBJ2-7	CASSPGTRSSYEQYF	TGTGCCAGCTCACCCGGGACCAGGAGCTCCTACGAGCAGTACTTC
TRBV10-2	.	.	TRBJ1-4	CASSEGQLSEKLFF	TGCGCCAGCAGTGAGGGACAGCTGAGCGAAAAACTGTTTTTT
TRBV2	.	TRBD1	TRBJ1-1	CASSGADRMNTEAFF	TGTGCCAGCAGTGGAGCGGACAGGATGAACACTGAAGCTTTCTTT
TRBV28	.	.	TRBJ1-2	CASSPGGESSYGYTF	TGTGCCAGCAGTCCCGGGGGGGAGTCCTCCTATGGCTACACCTTC
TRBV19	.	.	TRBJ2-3	CASSISGTQGTQYF	TGTGCCAGTAGTATTAGCGGTACACAGGGTACGCAGTATTTT
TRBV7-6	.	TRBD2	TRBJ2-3	CASSTGLAGGSGRVQYF	TGTGCCAGCAGCACCGGACTAGCGGGAGGCTCGGGGAGGGTGCAGTATTTT